The rows below give T cell receptor beta chains drawn from one sample of a study of T cells in Graves' hyperthyroidism and ophthalmopathy. MiXCR was run by TCRdb on the multiplex PCR reads, yielding one entry per CDR3 protein. This table has under 350,000 distinct CDR3 sequences, approximately 13% appearing once. Input material: blood. These receptors were obtained from a woman in her thirties or forties with Graves' ophthalmopathy. Each CDR3 is given with its conserved first and last residue. Fields, in order: J gene, V gene, CDR3 protein.

j_gene: TRBJ2-1; v_gene: TRBV30; CDR3aa: CAWSFVGTEQFF
j_gene: TRBJ2-7; v_gene: TRBV7-6; CDR3aa: CASSLAQGWGYEQYF
j_gene: TRBJ2-7; v_gene: TRBV7-9; CDR3aa: CASSSGGTGQISYEQYF
j_gene: TRBJ1-5; v_gene: TRBV6-1; CDR3aa: CASGQGSYNQPQHF
j_gene: TRBJ2-1; v_gene: TRBV11-2; CDR3aa: CASSFYGSGSYNEQFF
j_gene: TRBJ2-1; v_gene: TRBV27; CDR3aa: CASTWMHGRADEQFF
j_gene: TRBJ2-1; v_gene: TRBV20-1; CDR3aa: CSARVPFGPNEQFF
j_gene: TRBJ2-1; v_gene: TRBV5-1; CDR3aa: CASSLERGEQFF
j_gene: TRBJ2-7; v_gene: TRBV20-1; CDR3aa: CSARKVAGGDEQYF
j_gene: TRBJ2-1; v_gene: TRBV20-1; CDR3aa: CNARYAIEQFF
j_gene: TRBJ1-1; v_gene: TRBV30; CDR3aa: CAWAQGKGTEAFF
j_gene: TRBJ2-7; v_gene: TRBV27; CDR3aa: CASSLRGASGISYEQYF
j_gene: TRBJ1-3; v_gene: TRBV12-5; CDR3aa: CASGLVGQANRGPGNTIYF
j_gene: TRBJ2-1; v_gene: TRBV5-1; CDR3aa: CASSRTASSYNEQFF
j_gene: TRBJ1-2; v_gene: TRBV27; CDR3aa: CASRTGTGAYGYTF
j_gene: TRBJ2-1; v_gene: TRBV11-2; CDR3aa: CASSAGGEQFF
j_gene: TRBJ2-1; v_gene: TRBV4-1; CDR3aa: CASSQYGEQFF
j_gene: TRBJ2-7; v_gene: TRBV7-9; CDR3aa: CASSPGSDRTYEQYF